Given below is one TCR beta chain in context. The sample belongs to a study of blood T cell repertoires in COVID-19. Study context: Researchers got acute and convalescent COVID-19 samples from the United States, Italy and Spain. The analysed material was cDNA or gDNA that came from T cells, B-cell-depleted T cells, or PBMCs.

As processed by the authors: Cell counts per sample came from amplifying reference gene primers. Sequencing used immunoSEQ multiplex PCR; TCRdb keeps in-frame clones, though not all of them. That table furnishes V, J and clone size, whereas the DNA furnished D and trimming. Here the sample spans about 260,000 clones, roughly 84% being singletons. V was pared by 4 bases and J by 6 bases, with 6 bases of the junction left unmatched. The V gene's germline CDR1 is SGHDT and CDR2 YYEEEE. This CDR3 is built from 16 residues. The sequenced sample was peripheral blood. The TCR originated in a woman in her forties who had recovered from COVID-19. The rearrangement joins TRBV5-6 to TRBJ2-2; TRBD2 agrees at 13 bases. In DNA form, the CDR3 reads TGTGCCAGCAGCAAACTAGCGGGGGGGCCCCCCGGGGAGCTGTTTTTT. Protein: CASSKLAGGPPGELFF.